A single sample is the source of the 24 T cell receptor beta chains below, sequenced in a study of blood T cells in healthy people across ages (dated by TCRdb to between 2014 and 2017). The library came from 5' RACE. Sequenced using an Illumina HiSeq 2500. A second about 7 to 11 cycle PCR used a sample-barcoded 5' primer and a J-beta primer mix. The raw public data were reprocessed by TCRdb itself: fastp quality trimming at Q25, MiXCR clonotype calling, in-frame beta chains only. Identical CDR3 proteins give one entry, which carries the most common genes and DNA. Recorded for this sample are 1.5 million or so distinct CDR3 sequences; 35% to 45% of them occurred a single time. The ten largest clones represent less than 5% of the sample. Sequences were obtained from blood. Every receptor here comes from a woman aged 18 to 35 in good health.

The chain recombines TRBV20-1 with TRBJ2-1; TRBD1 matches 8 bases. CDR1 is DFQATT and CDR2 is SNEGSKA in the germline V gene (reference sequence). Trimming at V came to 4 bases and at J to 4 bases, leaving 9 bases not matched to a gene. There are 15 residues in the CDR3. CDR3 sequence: CSANLGQGRYNEQFF. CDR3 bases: TGCAGTGCTAACCTCGGACAGGGTAGATACAATGAGCAGTTCTTC.

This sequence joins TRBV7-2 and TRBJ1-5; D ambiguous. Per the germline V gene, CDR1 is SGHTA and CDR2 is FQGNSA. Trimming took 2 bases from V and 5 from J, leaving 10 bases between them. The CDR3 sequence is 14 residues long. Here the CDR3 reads CASSLSPLYQPQHF. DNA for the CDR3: TGTGCCAGCAGCTTAAGTCCCCTTTATCAGCCCCAGCATTTT.

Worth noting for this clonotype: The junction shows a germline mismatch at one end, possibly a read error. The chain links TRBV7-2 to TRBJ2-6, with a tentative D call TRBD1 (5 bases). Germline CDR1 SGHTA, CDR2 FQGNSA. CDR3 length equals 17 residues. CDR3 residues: CASSLNVFRSGANILTF. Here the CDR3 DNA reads TGTGCCAGCAGCTTAAACGTCTTTCGCTCTGGGGCCAACATCCTGACTTTC.

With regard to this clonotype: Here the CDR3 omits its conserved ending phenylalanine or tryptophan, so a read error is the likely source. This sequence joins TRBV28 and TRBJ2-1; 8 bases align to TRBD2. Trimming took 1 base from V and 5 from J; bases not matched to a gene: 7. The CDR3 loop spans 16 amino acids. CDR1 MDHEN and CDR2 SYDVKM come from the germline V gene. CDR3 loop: CASSLSAGAADNEQFL. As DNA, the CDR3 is TGTGCCAGCAGTTTATCAGCGGGAGCCGCAGACAATGAGCAGTTCCTC.

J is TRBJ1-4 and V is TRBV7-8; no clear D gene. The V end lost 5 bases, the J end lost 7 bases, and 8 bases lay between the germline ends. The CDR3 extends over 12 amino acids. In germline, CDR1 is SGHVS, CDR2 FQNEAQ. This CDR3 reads CASSHLREKLFF. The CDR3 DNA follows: TGTGCCAGCAGCCACCTCCGTGAAAAACTGTTTTTT.

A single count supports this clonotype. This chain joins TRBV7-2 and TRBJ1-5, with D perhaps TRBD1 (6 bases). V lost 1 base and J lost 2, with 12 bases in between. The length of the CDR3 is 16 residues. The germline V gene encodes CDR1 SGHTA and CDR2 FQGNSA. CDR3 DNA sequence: TGTGCCAGCAGCTTAGAACAGGGTCGAGGCAATCAGCCCCAGCATTTT. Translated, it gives CASSLEQGRGNQPQHF.

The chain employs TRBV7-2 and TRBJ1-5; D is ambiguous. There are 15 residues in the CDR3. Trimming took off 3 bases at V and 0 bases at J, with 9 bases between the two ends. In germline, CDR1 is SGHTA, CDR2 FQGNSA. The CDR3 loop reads CASSFGGYSNQPQHF. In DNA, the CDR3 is TGTGCCAGCAGCTTCGGAGGTTATAGCAATCAGCCCCAGCATTTT.

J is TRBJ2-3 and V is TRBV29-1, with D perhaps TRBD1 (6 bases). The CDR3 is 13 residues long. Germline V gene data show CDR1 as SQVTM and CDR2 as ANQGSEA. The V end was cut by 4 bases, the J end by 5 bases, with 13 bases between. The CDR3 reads CSVAGQGRDTQYF. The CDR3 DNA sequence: TGCAGCGTTGCTGGGCAGGGGAGAGATACGCAGTATTTT.

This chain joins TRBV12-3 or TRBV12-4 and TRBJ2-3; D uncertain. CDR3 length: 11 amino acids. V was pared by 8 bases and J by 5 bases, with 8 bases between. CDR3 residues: CASLGVDTQYF. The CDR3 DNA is TGTGCCAGCCTTGGGGTAGATACGCAGTATTTT.

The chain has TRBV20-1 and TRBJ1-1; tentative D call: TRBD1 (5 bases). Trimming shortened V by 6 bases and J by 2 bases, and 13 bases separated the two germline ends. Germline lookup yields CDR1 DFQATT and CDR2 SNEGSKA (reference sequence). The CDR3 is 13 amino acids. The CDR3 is CSATGRTNTEAFF. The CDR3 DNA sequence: TGCAGTGCCACCGGACGGACAAACACTGAAGCTTTCTTT.

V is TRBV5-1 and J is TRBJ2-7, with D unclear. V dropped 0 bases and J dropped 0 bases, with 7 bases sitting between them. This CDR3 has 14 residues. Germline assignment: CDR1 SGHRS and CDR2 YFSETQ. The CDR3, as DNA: TGCGCCAGCAGCTTGGCCATGAGCTCCTACGAGCAGTACTTC. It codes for CASSLAMSSYEQYF.

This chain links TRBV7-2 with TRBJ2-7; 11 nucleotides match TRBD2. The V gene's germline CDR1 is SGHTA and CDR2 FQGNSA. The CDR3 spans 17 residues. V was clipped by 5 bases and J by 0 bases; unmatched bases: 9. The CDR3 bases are TGTGCCAGCAGCCATTTGACTAGCGGGGCGAGCTCCTACGAGCAGTACTTC. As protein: CASSHLTSGASSYEQYF.

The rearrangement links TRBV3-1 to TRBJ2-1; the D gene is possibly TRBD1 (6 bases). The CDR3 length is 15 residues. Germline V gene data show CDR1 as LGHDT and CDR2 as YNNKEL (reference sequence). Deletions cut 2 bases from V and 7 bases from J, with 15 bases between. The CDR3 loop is CASSQNQGMRNEQFF. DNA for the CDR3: TGTGCCAGCAGCCAAAACCAGGGGATGAGGAATGAGCAGTTCTTC.

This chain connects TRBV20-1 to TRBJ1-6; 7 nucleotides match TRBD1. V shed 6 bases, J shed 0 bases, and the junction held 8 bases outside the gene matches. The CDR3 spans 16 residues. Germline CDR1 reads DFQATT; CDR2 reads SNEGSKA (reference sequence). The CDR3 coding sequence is TGCAGTGCCAAAACAGGGGAGAGCTCCTATAATTCACCCCTCCACTTT. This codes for CSAKTGESSYNSPLHF.

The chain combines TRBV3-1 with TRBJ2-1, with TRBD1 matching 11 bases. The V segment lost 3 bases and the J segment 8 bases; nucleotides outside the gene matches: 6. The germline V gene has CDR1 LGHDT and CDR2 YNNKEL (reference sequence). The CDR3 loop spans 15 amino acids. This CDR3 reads CASSHAGQGADEQFF. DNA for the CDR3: TGTGCCAGCAGCCACGCTGGACAGGGGGCCGATGAGCAGTTCTTC.

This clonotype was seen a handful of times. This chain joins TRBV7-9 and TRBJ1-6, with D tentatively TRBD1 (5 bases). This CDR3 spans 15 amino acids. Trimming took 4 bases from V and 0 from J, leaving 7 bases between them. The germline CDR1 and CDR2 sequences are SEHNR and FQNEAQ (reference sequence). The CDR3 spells CASSSGSSYNSPLHF. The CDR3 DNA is TGTGCCAGCAGCTCAGGGAGCTCCTATAATTCACCCCTCCACTTT. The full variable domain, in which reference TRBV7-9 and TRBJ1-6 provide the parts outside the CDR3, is DTGVSQNPRHKITKRGQNVTFRCDPISEHNRLYWYRQTLGQGPEFLTYFQNEAQLEKSRLLSDRFSAERPKGSFSTLEIQRTEQGDSAMYLCASSSGSSYNSPLHFGNGTRLTVT.

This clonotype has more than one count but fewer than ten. For the CDR3, the DNA is TGCGCCAGCAGCCAAGTGGTTGGCAGGGATGTCTATGGCTACACCTTC. Its protein product is CASSQVVGRDVYGYTF. This rearrangement joins TRBV4-3 to TRBJ1-2; a weak D match, TRBD1 (5 bases). The CDR3 covers 16 residues. The V gene's germline CDR1 is LGHNA and CDR2 YSLEER. V lost 1 base to trimming and J lost 4 bases, with 16 bases between them.

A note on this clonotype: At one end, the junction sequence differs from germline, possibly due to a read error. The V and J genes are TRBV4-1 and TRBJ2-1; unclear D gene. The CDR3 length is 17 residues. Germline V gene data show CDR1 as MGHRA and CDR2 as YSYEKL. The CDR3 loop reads CASSKEEGNLLGNEQFF. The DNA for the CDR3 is TGCGCCAGCAGCAAAGAGGAAGGCAACCTCCTGGGCAATGAGCAGTTCTTC.

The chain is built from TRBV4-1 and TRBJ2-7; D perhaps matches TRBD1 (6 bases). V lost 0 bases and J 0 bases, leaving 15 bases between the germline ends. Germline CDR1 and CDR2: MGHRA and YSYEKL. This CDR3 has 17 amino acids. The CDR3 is CASSQEELTGSSYEQYF. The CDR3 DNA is TGCGCCAGCAGCCAAGAAGAGTTAACAGGGAGCTCCTACGAGCAGTACTTC.

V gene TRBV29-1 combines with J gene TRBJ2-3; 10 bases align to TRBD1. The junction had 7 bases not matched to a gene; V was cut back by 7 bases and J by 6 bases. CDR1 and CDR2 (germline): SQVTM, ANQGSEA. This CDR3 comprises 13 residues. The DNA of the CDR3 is TGCAGCGGACAGGGGGCGCGTCAGGATACGCAGTATTTT. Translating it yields CSGQGARQDTQYF.

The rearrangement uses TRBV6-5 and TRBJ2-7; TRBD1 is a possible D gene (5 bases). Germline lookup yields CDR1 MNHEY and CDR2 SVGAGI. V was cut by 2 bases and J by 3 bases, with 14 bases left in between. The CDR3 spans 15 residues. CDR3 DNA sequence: TGTGCCAGCAGTTACGTAAGGGGCGTAGGCTACGAGCAGTACTTC. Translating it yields CASSYVRGVGYEQYF.

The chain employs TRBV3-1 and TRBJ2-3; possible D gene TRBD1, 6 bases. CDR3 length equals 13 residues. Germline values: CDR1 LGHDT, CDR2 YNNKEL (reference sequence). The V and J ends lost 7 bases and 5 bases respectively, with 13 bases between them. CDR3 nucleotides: TGTGCCAGCACACAGGGTCTCCAAGATACGCAGTATTTT. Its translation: CASTQGLQDTQYF.

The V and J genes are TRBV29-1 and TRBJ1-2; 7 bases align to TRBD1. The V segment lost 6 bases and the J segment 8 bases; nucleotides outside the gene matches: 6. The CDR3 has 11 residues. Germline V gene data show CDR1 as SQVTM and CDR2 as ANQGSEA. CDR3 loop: CSVDRDSGYTF. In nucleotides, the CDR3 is TGCAGCGTAGACAGGGATTCAGGCTACACCTTC.

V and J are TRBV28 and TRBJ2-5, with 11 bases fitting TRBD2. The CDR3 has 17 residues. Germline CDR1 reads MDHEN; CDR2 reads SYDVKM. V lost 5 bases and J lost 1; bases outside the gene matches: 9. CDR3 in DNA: TGTGCCAGCAGTACATTACGGACTAGCGGGCTCCAAGAGACCCAGTACTTC. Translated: CASSTLRTSGLQETQYF.